The subject of this entry is one TCR beta chain. The source of the sample is a study of blood T cell repertoires in COVID-19. Study details: The study drew acute and convalescent COVID-19 samples from the United States, Italy and Spain. T cells, B-cell-depleted T cells, or PBMCs supplied cDNA or gDNA.

The J segment lost 4 bases and the V segment lost 0 bases, leaving 11 bases of the junction unmatched. CDR1 is GTSNPN and CDR2 is SVGIG in the germline V gene (reference sequence). This CDR3 has 17 amino acids. Patients in Seattle were enrolled during active infection, then followed longitudinally. Original processing methods: For nucleated cells, counts were estimated from reference gene primer amplification. TCRdb's copy holds only in-frame clones and misses some; the assay was immunoSEQ multiplex PCR. Clone size and the V and J calls come from that table; the DNA yielded D and trimming. The sample contains over 150,000 clones, approximately 80% of which appear only once.

The sequence came from a woman aged 55-69 years with COVID-19, enrolled during active disease. What was sequenced was peripheral blood. This chain uses TRBV30 with TRBJ1-5; 8 positions match TRBD1. CDR3 loop: CAWSVRAGTGLNQPQHF. The CDR3 DNA reads TGTGCCTGGAGTGTACGCGCCGGGACAGGCCTTAATCAGCCCCAGCATTTT.